This T cell receptor beta chain is from a study of regulatory T cells in long-lasting Graves disease. Arm-PCR of CDR3 regions and iRepertoire HTBI primers were used to build TCR beta libraries. MiXCR, applied by TCRdb to the multiplex PCR reads, yields one record per CDR3 protein. The sample records 400,000 to 550,000 distinct CDR3 sequences, under 15% being singletons. This CDR3 region has 17 residues. Trimming shortened V by 2 bases and J by 5 bases, and 19 bases separated the two germline ends. Germline CDR1 MGHRA, CDR2 YSYEKL. The sample's time point: newly diagnosed GD, antithyroid drugs for less than 3 months. The TCR library used RNA extracted from PBMCs. The sample was also reused in another study, on T cells in Graves' hyperthyroidism and ophthalmopathy.

The input for sequencing was peripheral blood mononuclear cells (PBMCs), taken at new diagnosis, from a patient treated with antithyroid drugs. The V and J genes are TRBV4-1 and TRBJ2-1; TRBD2 is a possible D gene (6 bases). The source of this sequence is a woman aged 25 to 45 with Graves disease. The CDR3 region has the DNA TGCGCCAGCAGCCAACCCGGGACTGCAAGGTCCCACAATGAGCAGTTCTTC. Translation: CASSQPGTARSHNEQFF.